The clone carrying this T cell receptor beta chain was seen a single time. Its antigen is as yet unknown. The sample has other DNA sequences that encode this CDR3 too. Patients with a history of autoimmune disease or on systemic immunosuppression were excluded. This entry belongs to a study of OX40 agonist ivuxolimab in advanced cancers. Background on the study: Earlier treatment with anti-PD-1, anti-PD-L1 or anti-CTLA-4 was permitted, and around 36% had received some.

There are 15 residues in the CDR3. The V gene lost 2 bases and the J gene lost 2 bases, with 10 bases spanning the gap. CDR1 SGDLS and CDR2 YYNGEE come from the germline V gene. Sequenced by immunoSEQ multiplex PCR; TCRdb stores in-frame clones only, minus some. The sample records tens of thousands of clones, more than 85% being singletons. The study's findings and limits: The authors also found low normalized T-cell clonal expansion in some nonresponders. CD8+ T cells were the subset that, on average, had more expanded clones than CD4+.

V is TRBV9 and J is TRBJ2-2, with TRBD1 as a possible D gene (5 bases). The sample was CD4+ or CD8+ T cells sorted from blood, taken in a trial of the OX40 agonist ivuxolimab. The clonotype originates from an adult with an advanced solid tumor such as melanoma, head and neck, liver or kidney cancer. The CDR3 nucleotides read TGTGCCAGCAGCGTCACAGGACAAAACACCGGGGAGCTGTTTTTT. This codes for CASSVTGQNTGELFF.